Below, 9 T cell receptor beta chains from the same sample are listed, as sequenced in a study of T cell repertoires in cytomegalovirus infection. TCRdb redid the calling of the reads with MiXCR, one entry per CDR3 protein. Of 90,000 to 120,000 distinct CDR3 sequences in the sample, 23% were seen once. Sequenced: CD8+ T cells from PBMCs. The receptor source for this set is a human donor in good health (CMV status not recorded). Some clones in this sample may be carry-over from other donors' samples.

This clonotype has a handful of counts. The chain uses TRBV5-6 and TRBJ2-7; 7 nucleotides align to TRBD1. The CDR3 is 16 amino acids. V shed 3 bases and J 2 bases; nucleotides not matched to a gene: 11. Germline V gene data show CDR1 as SGHDT and CDR2 as YYEEEE. The CDR3 is CASSSEVWDSTYEQYF. As DNA, the CDR3 is TGTGCCAGCAGCTCGGAGGTCTGGGACAGTACCTACGAGCAGTACTTC.

A word on this clonotype: This may come from a read error, since a much larger clone is one base off. The chain uses TRBV27 and TRBJ1-6; the D is unclear. Germline loops: CDR1 MNHEY, CDR2 SMNVEV (reference sequence). This CDR3 is built from 14 residues. This chain's CDR3 is CPSSQAGRNSPLHF. CDR3 coding DNA: TGTCCCAGCAGTCAGGCGGGCAGAAATTCACCCCTCCACTTT.

The rearrangement links TRBV6-6 to TRBJ2-7, with TRBD1 matching 8 bases. The CDR3 extends over 15 amino acids. CDR1 is MNHNY, CDR2 SVGAGI, per germline (reference sequence). Trimming took 5 bases from V and 4 from J; bases not matched to a gene: 10. CDR3 region: CASSDEGQGIYEQYF. In DNA form, the CDR3 reads TGTGCCAGCAGTGACGAAGGACAGGGAATTTACGAGCAGTACTTC.

This clonotype was detected only a few times. The chain uses TRBV6-2 or TRBV6-3 and TRBJ2-5, with 8 positions matching TRBD1. V was pared by 5 bases and J by 3 bases, with 11 bases of the junction left unmatched. Germline lookup yields CDR1 MNHEY and CDR2 SVGEGT. This CDR3 contains 16 residues. The CDR3 DNA follows: TGTGCCAGCAGTACGCCCCCGGACAGGGAGGAAGAGACCCAGTACTTC. It translates to CASSTPPDREEETQYF.

This clonotype was observed at least ten times. The chain links TRBV11-3 to TRBJ2-1; TRBD2 aligns across 9 bases. Looked up from germline, CDR1 is SGHNT and CDR2 is YENEEA. J gave up 6 bases and V 6 bases, and 6 bases lay outside the gene matches. This CDR3 is 14 amino acids long. CDR3 nucleotide sequence: TGTGCCAGCAGTTACGGGACTAGCTTCAATGAGCAGTTCTTC. Translated, it gives CASSYGTSFNEQFF.

This clonotype showed up just a few times. V usage is TRBV29-1 and J usage is TRBJ2-7; D may be TRBD1 (5 bases). The CDR3 runs 13 residues. CDR1 SQVTM and CDR2 ANQGSEA come from the germline V gene. Between the trimmed V and J ends, which lost 1 base and 2 bases, there was a span of 9 bases. CDR3 nucleotide sequence: TGCAGCGTTGAAGTCCTGGACACCTACGAGCAGTACTTC. It translates to CSVEVLDTYEQYF.

The rearrangement links TRBV9 to TRBJ2-3; TRBD2 aligns across 8 bases. The CDR3 loop spans 14 amino acids. V lost 4 bases to trimming and J lost 1 base; unmatched junction nucleotides: 2. From germline, CDR1 is SGDLS and CDR2 YYNGEE. The CDR3 region has the DNA TGTGCCAGCAGCATAGCGGGACGCACAGATACGCAGTATTTT. Translated, it gives CASSIAGRTDTQYF.

V gene TRBV6-2 or TRBV6-3 combines with J gene TRBJ1-4, with TRBD1 as a possible D gene (6 bases). This CDR3 is 14 amino acids long. The V and J ends lost 6 bases and 3 bases respectively, with 11 bases between them. Germline CDR1 is MNHEY and CDR2 is SVGEGT. This CDR3 is CASSDRSPNEKLFF. The CDR3 DNA reads TGTGCCAGCAGCGACAGGTCGCCTAATGAAAAACTGTTTTTT.

Many counts were recorded for this clonotype. The chain has TRBV7-2 and TRBJ2-4; the D gene is possibly TRBD1 (5 bases). Per the germline V gene, CDR1 is SGHTA and CDR2 is FQGNSA. The CDR3 spans 17 residues. V shed 1 base and J shed 2 bases, with 15 bases lying between them. This CDR3 is CASSLEDKSSPKNIQYF. The CDR3 DNA is TGTGCCAGCAGCTTAGAGGACAAAAGTTCTCCCAAAAACATTCAGTACTTC.